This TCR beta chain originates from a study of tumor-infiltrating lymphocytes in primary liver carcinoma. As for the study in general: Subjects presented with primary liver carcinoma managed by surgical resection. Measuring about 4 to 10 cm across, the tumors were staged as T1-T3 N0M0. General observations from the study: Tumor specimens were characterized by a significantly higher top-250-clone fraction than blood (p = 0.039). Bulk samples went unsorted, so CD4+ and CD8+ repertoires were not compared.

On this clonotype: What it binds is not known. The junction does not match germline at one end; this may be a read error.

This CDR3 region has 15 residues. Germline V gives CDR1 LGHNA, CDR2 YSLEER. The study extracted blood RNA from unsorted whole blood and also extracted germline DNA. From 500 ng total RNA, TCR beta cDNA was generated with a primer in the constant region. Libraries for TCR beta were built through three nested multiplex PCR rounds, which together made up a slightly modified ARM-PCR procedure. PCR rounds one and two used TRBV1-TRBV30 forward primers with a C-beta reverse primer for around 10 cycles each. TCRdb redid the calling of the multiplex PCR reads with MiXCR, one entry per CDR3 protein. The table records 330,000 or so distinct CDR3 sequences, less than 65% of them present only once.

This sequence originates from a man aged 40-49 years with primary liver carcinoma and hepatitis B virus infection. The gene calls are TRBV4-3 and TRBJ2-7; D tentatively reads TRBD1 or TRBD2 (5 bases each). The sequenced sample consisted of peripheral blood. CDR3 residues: CASSQGHTGPYGQYF. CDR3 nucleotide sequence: TGCGCGAGCAGCCAAGGGCACACGGGGCCCTACGGGCAGTACTTC.